The sequence of this TCR beta chain was determined in a study of PD-1 blockade in classical Hodgkin lymphoma. Overall study findings and caveats: Underlying causes for the observed repertoire differences were not defined, possibly disease activity or prior therapy. Among the patients, those starting nivolumab under 1 year after ASCT were excluded. By C4D1 there was a significant rise in CD4+ TCR diversity but not in CD8+ TCR diversity.

Documented time point: cycle 4 day 1 (C4D1), after 6 weeks of nivolumab. There was relapse after autologous stem cell transplantation in every patient, and there was variation in brentuximab vedotin exposure. Under best response, outcomes were complete response, partial response or progressive disease. Germline lookup yields CDR1 SGHVS and CDR2 FNYEAQ. This CDR3 is 13 amino acids long. Deletions cut 6 bases from V and 1 base from J, with 9 bases between. As to this clone: The antigen is undetermined.

Profiling relied on immunoSEQ multiplex PCR, and the TCRdb table lists in-frame clones only, not all of them. The sample has around 92,000 clones; over 80% are singletons. This chain connects TRBV7-6 to TRBJ1-1; D not certain. Sequenced here: peripheral blood mononuclear cells (PBMCs), sampled before the fourth cycle of nivolumab. This TCR came from a human donor with classical Hodgkin lymphoma. The CDR3 protein is CASRRTENTEAFF. The DNA of the CDR3 is TGTGCCAGCAGACGGACGGAGAACACTGAAGCTTTCTTT.